The 22 T cell receptor beta chains below all came from one sample that was sequenced in a study of cytomegalovirus exposure and HLA in healthy donors. This PCR relied on a set of 60 Vbeta primers and 13 Jbeta primers. The method was immunoSEQ multiplex PCR; TCRdb's version includes in-frame clones alone and lacks a portion of them. Among some 99,000 clones, about 80% were seen once, and the ten largest hold about 2%. The sequencing input was PBMCs. The receptors were gathered from a man between 40 and 49 years old in good health and CMV-seronegative.

V is TRBV9 and J is TRBJ1-4; D is possibly TRBD1 (5 bases). Germline values: CDR1 SGDLS, CDR2 YYNGEE. The CDR3 runs 14 residues. Trimming took off 4 bases at V and 10 bases at J, with 17 bases between the two ends. In DNA, the CDR3 is TGTGCCAGCAGCCCCCGGTCGGGGAGGGGAAAACTGTTTTTT. Its protein product is CASSPRSGRGKLFF.

The chain couples TRBV9 to TRBJ1-3, with D possibly being TRBD1 (5 bases). Trimming removed 0 bases from V and 2 bases from J, with 9 bases in between. CDR3 length: 15 amino acids. Germline values: CDR1 SGDLS, CDR2 YYNGEE. CDR3 in amino acids: CASSVDGTPGNTIYF. CDR3 sequence (DNA): TGTGCCAGCAGCGTAGATGGGACTCCTGGAAACACCATATATTTT.

This chain uses TRBV7-8 with TRBJ1-2, with 7 bases matching TRBD1. CDR1 and CDR2 from the germline V gene are SGHVS and FQNEAQ. The CDR3 has 13 amino acids. Unmatched junction bases numbered 8, after V lost 5 bases and J lost 8 bases. CDR3 sequence (DNA): TGTGCCAGCAGCCAGAGGCAGGGGGTAGGCTACACCTTC. Protein product: CASSQRQGVGYTF.

The chain joins TRBV6-5 to TRBJ1-2; a possible D gene is TRBD1 (5 bases). Germline V gene data show CDR1 as MNHEY and CDR2 as SVGAGI. The CDR3 has 15 residues. The V and J ends lost 6 bases and 4 bases respectively, with 18 bases between them. The CDR3 protein is CASRPNRSRGYGYTF. The CDR3 bases are TGTGCCAGCAGACCCAACAGGAGTAGGGGCTATGGCTACACCTTC.

The chain combines TRBV19 with TRBJ1-1; 7 bases map to TRBD1. CDR1 and CDR2 from the germline V gene are LNHDA and SQIVND (reference sequence). The CDR3 consists of 14 residues. J gave up 5 bases and V 1 base, and 4 bases lay outside the gene matches. DNA of the CDR3: TGTGCCAGTAGTATAGTGGCAGGGGGAACTGAAGCTTTCTTT. This codes for CASSIVAGGTEAFF.

The rearrangement uses TRBV4-1 and TRBJ2-1; perhaps TRBD2 as D (6 bases). The germline V gene has CDR1 MGHRA and CDR2 YSYEKL. V shed 6 bases and J shed 2 bases, with 17 bases lying between them. The length of the CDR3 is 16 residues. CDR3 sequence: CASSPIGTQTYNEQFF. DNA for the CDR3: TGCGCCAGCAGTCCCATCGGGACTCAGACCTACAATGAGCAGTTCTTC.

The V and J genes are TRBV9 and TRBJ2-1; TRBD2 agrees at 8 bases. In germline, CDR1 is SGDLS, CDR2 YYNGEE. The junction had 9 bases not matched to a gene; V was cut back by 4 bases and J by 6 bases. The CDR3 contains 15 residues. CDR3 amino acids: CASSLGLAGVNEQFF. CDR3 in DNA: TGTGCCAGCAGCTTGGGGCTAGCGGGTGTCAATGAGCAGTTCTTC.

A single count supports this clone. The CDR3 DNA reads TGTGCCAGCAGACGCACGGGACAGGGATCTGGCTACACCTTC. Its protein product is CASRRTGQGSGYTF. V and J are TRBV27 and TRBJ1-2; 9 bases are shared with TRBD1. CDR1 is MNHEY, CDR2 SMNVEV, per germline (reference sequence). The CDR3 consists of 14 residues. Germline trimming cut 6 bases from V and 7 bases from J; bases unmatched to any gene: 9.

The gene calls are TRBV6-6 and TRBJ2-1, with 7 bases that match TRBD2. The CDR3 runs to 15 residues. Trimming took 7 bases from V and 0 from J; bases not matched to a gene: 6. Germline CDR1 MNHNY, CDR2 SVGAGI (reference sequence). CDR3 sequence (DNA): TGTGCCAGCATCCCCGGGACTAACTCCTACAATGAGCAGTTCTTC. Protein sequence: CASIPGTNSYNEQFF.

This chain uses TRBV10-3 with TRBJ2-5; TRBD1 might be the D (5 bases). Trimming left V 0 bases short and J 5 bases short, with 10 bases between. CDR1 is ENHRY and CDR2 is SYGVKD in the germline V gene. There are 14 residues in the CDR3. CDR3 protein: CAISESQVGETQYF. The DNA of the CDR3 is TGTGCCATCAGTGAGTCACAGGTGGGGGAGACCCAGTACTTC.

The chain joins TRBV5-6 to TRBJ2-7; 10 bases match TRBD1. After removal of 3 bases from V and 2 bases from J, the junction contained 5 bases not matched to a gene. The CDR3 contains 15 residues. Germline V gene lookup returns CDR1 SGHDT and CDR2 YYEEEE. The CDR3 is CASSYGQGVPYEQYF. The CDR3 DNA reads TGTGCCAGCAGCTATGGACAGGGGGTGCCCTACGAGCAGTACTTC.

The genes are TRBV7-2 and TRBJ1-5; D is uncertain. Germline CDR1 and CDR2: SGHTA and FQGNSA. This CDR3 has 15 amino acids. Deletions cut 5 bases from V and 2 bases from J, with 13 bases between. CDR3 amino acids: CASSPIPGGNQPQHF. The CDR3 DNA is TGTGCCAGCAGCCCAATCCCCGGTGGCAATCAGCCCCAGCATTTT.

To note about this clone: Other DNA variants within this sample encode the same CDR3. This rearrangement joins TRBV6-1 to TRBJ1-5, with D possibly TRBD1 on 6 matching bases. The CDR3 covers 15 residues. V was shortened by 2 bases and J by 6 bases, with 14 bases between the two germline ends. CDR1 and CDR2 (germline): MNHNS, SASEGT. Written as DNA, the CDR3 is TGTGCCAGCAGTGAAAACCGGGGGGCAGGTCAGCCCCAGCATTTT. Its translation is CASSENRGAGQPQHF.

V usage is TRBV7-3 and J usage is TRBJ2-1; 15 bases are shared with TRBD2. Germline V gene sequence: CDR1 SGHTA, CDR2 FQGTGA. V was clipped by 5 bases and J by 6 bases; unmatched bases: 5. The CDR3 is 16 amino acids. Written as DNA, the CDR3 is TGTGCCAGCAGCCCCTGGACTAGCGGGGGGGCCAATGAGCAGTTCTTC. This sequence encodes CASSPWTSGGANEQFF.

This chain uses TRBV27 with TRBJ1-1; perhaps TRBD1 as D (6 bases). Trimming took 2 bases from V and 0 from J, leaving 10 bases between them. CDR3 size: 15 residues. Per the germline V gene, CDR1 is MNHEY and CDR2 is SMNVEV (reference sequence). The CDR3 region has the DNA TGTGCCAGCAGTTTAGCCGGACAGCTGAACACTGAAGCTTTCTTT. Amino acids: CASSLAGQLNTEAFF.

This clone has a handful of counts. V is TRBV4-1 and J is TRBJ1-1; a possible D gene is TRBD1 (6 bases). The CDR3 contains 14 residues. The V and J ends lost 2 bases and 1 base respectively, with 8 bases between them. Germline-derived CDR1 and CDR2 are MGHRA and YSYEKL. The CDR3 DNA follows: TGCGCCAGCAGCCAACTGACAGGGAACACTGAAGCTTTCTTT. The encoded protein is CASSQLTGNTEAFF.

The chain uses TRBV28 and TRBJ1-2, with 8 bases matching TRBD1. The CDR3 loop spans 14 amino acids. CDR1 is MDHEN, CDR2 SYDVKM, per germline. J was trimmed by 3 bases and V by 5 bases; bases with no gene match: 5. CDR3 sequence reads: CASSPGTGDYGYTF. The DNA of the CDR3 is TGTGCCAGCAGTCCTGGGACAGGCGACTATGGCTACACCTTC.

This chain connects TRBV10-2 to TRBJ1-5; D not resolved. Germline V lookup: CDR1 WSHSY, CDR2 SAAADI. V gave up 2 bases and J gave up 2 bases, with 7 bases separating them. The CDR3 runs 14 residues. The CDR3 sequence: CASSEIGGNQPQHF. CDR3 nucleotide sequence: TGCGCCAGCAGTGAGATCGGGGGCAATCAGCCCCAGCATTTT.

The gene calls are TRBV6-6 and TRBJ2-7; a possible D gene is TRBD1 (5 bases). Germline CDR1 MNHNY, CDR2 SVGAGI (reference sequence). V lost 6 bases and J 8 bases, leaving 17 bases between the germline ends. CDR3 length equals 13 residues. CDR3 bases: TGTGCCAGCAGCGACGCAGGGTTTTTGAAGCAGTACTTC. Translating gives CASSDAGFLKQYF.

The chain uses TRBV6-5 and TRBJ1-2, with D possibly TRBD1 on 5 matching bases. The length of the CDR3 is 11 residues. Germline assignment: CDR1 MNHEY and CDR2 SVGAGI. With 6 bases removed from V and 5 bases from J, the gap between germline ends came to 7 bases. The CDR3 sequence is CASRAGYGYTF. As DNA, the CDR3 is TGTGCCAGCAGGGCAGGGTATGGCTACACCTTC.

This clone occurred once. V is TRBV7-8 and J is TRBJ1-2; D is unclear. This CDR3 region has 15 residues. Germline assignment: CDR1 SGHVS and CDR2 FQNEAQ. V gave up 5 bases and J gave up 3 bases, with 16 bases separating them. The CDR3 nucleotides read TGTGCCAGCAGCATGACCCGGGAAGAGCACTATGGCTACACCTTC. Translated: CASSMTREEHYGYTF.

The table lists this clone with a count of one. The rearrangement joins TRBV28 to TRBJ2-5, with a weak D call TRBD2 (6 bases). The CDR3 length is 14 residues. The germline CDR1 and CDR2 sequences are MDHEN and SYDVKM. The V and J ends lost 6 bases and 11 bases respectively, with 22 bases between them. The CDR3 DNA sequence: TGTGCCAGCAGCTACTCCCTCGCCGGGGGTGAGCAGTACTTC. Translation: CASSYSLAGGEQYF. The full variable domain, in which reference TRBV28 and TRBJ2-5 provide the parts outside the CDR3, is DVKVTQSSRYLVKRTGEKVFLECVQDMDHENMFWYRQDPGLGLRLIYFSYDVKMKEKGDIPEGYSVSREKKERFSLILESASTNQTSMYLCASSYSLAGGEQYFGPGTRLLVL.